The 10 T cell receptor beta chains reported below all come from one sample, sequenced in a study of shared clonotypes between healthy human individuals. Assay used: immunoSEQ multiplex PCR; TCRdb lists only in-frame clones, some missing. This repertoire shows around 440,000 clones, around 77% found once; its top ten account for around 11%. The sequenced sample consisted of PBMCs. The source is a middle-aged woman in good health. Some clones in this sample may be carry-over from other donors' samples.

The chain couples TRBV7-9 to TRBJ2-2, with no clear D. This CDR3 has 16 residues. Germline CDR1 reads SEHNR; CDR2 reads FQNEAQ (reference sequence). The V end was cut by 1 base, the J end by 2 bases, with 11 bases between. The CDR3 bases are TGTGCCAGCAGCTTAGAGGGTCGGATCAACACCGGGGAGCTGTTTTTT. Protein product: CASSLEGRINTGELFF.

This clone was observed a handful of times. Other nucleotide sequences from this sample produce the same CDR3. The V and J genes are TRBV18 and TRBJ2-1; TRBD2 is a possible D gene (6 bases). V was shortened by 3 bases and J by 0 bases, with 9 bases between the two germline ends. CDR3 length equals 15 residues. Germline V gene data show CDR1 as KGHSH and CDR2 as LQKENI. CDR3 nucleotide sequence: TGTGCCAGCTCACCGGAGGGGAGCTCCTACAATGAGCAGTTCTTC. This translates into CASSPEGSSYNEQFF. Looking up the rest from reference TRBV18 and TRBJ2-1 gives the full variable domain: NAGVMQNPRHLVRRRGQEARLRCSPMKGHSHVYWYRQLPEEGLKFMVYLQKENIIDESGMPKERFSAEFPKEGPSILRIQQVVRGDSAAYFCASSPEGSSYNEQFFGPGTRLTVL.

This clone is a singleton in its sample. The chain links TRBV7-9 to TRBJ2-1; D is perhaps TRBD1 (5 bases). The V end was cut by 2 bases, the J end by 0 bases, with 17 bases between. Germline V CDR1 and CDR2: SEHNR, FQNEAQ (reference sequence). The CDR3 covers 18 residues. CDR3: CASSLTLTQGVSYNEQFF. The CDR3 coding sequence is TGTGCCAGCAGCTTAACCCTAACGCAGGGCGTCTCCTACAATGAGCAGTTCTTC.

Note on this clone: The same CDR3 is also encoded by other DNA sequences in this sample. CDR3 bases: TGTGCCAGCAGCGTAGTTAACGGGGAGCTGTTTTTT. It specifies CASSVVNGELFF. This rearrangement joins TRBV9 to TRBJ2-2, with D unresolved. The CDR3 has 12 residues. The V and J ends lost 0 bases and 7 bases respectively, with 4 bases between them. CDR1 is SGDLS, CDR2 YYNGEE, per germline.

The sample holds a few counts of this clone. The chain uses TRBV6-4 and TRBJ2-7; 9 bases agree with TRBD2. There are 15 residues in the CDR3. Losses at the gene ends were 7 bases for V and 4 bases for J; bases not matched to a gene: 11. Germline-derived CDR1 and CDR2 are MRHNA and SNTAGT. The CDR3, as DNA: TGTGCCAGCAATCCAGCGGGAGGACTGACATACGAGCAGTACTTC. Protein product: CASNPAGGLTYEQYF.

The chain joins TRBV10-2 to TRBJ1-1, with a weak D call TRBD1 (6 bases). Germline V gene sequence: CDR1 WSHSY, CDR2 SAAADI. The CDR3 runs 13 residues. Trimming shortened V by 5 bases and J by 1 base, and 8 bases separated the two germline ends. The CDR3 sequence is CASSYRENTEAFF. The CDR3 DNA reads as TGCGCCAGCAGTTACAGGGAGAACACTGAAGCTTTCTTT.

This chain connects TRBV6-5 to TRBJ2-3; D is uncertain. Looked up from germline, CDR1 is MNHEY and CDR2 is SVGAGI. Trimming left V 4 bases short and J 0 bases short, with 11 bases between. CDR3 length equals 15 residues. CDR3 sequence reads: CASSSSRASTDTQYF. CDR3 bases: TGTGCCAGCAGTTCCTCTCGAGCGAGCACAGATACGCAGTATTTT.

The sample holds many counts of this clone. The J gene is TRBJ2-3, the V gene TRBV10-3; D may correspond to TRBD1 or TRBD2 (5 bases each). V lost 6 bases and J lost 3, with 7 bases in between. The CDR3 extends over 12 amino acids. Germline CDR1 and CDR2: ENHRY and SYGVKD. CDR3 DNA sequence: TGTGCCATCAGGGGGACGACAGATACGCAGTATTTT. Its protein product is CAIRGTTDTQYF.

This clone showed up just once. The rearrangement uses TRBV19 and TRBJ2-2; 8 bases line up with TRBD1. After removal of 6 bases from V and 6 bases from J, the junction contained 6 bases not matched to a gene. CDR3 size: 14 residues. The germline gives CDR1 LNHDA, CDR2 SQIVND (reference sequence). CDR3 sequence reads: CASSPTGVPGELFF. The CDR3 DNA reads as TGTGCCAGTAGCCCGACAGGGGTCCCCGGGGAGCTGTTTTTT.

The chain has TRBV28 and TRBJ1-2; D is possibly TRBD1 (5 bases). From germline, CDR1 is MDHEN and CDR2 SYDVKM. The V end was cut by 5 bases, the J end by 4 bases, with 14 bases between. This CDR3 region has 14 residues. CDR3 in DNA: TGTGCCAGCAGTACGACGACAGCTATCTATGGCTACACCTTC. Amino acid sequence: CASSTTTAIYGYTF.